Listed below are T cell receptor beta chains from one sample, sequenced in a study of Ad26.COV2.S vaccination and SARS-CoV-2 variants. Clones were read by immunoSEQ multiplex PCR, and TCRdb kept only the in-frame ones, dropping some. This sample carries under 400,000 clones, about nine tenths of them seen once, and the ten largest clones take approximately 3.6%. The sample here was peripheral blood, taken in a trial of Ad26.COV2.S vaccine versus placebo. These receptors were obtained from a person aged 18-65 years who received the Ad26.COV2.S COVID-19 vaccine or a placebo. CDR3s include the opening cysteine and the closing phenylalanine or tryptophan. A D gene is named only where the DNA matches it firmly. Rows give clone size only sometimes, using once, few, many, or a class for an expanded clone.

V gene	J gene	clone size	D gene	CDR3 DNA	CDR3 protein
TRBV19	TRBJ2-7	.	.	TGTGCCAGTAGTATAGCGTTAAACGAGCAGTACTTC	CASSIALNEQYF
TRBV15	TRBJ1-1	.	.	TGTGCCACCAGCAGAGATTGGGGGGCGCGGACTGAAGCTTTCTTT	CATSRDWGARTEAFF
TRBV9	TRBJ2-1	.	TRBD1	TGTGCCAGCAGCGACAGGGGGCCCTCCTACAATGAGCAGTTCTTC	CASSDRGPSYNEQFF
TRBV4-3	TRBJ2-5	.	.	TGCGCCAGCAGTCTGAGGGTGTCTGGGGAGACCCAGTACTTC	CASSLRVSGETQYF
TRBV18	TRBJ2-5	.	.	TGTGCCAGCTCACCACCGGTAGGGTCGGGAGAGACCCAGTACTTC	CASSPPVGSGETQYF
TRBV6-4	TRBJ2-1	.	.	TGTGCCAGCAGCCTGGGACTTCAGAGCTCCTACAATGAGCAGTTCTTC	CASSLGLQSSYNEQFF
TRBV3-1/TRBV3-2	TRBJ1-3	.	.	TGTGCCAGCAGCCAAGACAAGAGCTCTGGAAACACCATATATTTT	CASSQDKSSGNTIYF
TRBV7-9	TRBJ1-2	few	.	TGTGCCAGCAGCTTAAAAGAGGACTATGGCTACACCTTC	CASSLKEDYGYTF
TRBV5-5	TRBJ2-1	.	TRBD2	TGTGCCAGCAGCTTGGGTAGCGGGGGATTCTACAATGAGCAGTTCTTC	CASSLGSGGFYNEQFF
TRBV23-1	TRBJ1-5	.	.	TGCGCCAGCAGCGGGACGACCAATCAGCCCCAGCATTTT	CASSGTTNQPQHF
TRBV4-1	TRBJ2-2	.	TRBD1	TGCGCCAGCAGCCGCGGGGACAGGGTGAACACCGGGGAGCTGTTTTTT	CASSRGDRVNTGELFF
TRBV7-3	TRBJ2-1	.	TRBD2	TGTGCCAGCAGCCTGGGACTAGCGGGCCATAATGAGCAGTTCTTC	CASSLGLAGHNEQFF
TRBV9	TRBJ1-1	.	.	TGTGCCAGCAGCGCCCCGGGGGGCCCGACTGAAGCTTTCTTT	CASSAPGGPTEAFF
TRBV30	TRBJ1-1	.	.	TGTGCCTGGAGTGTTAGAGTGGGCGCTGAAGCTTTCTTT	CAWSVRVGAEAFF
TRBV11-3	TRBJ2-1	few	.	TGTGCCAGCAGCTTCGGTGGCCTTGGCAATGAGCAGTTCTTC	CASSFGGLGNEQFF
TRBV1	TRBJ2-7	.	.	TGCACCAGCAGCCAAGACAGGGGGCGTTACGAGCAGTACTTC	CTSSQDRGRYEQYF
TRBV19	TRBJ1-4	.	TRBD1	TGTGCCAGTAGTACAAAAAGGGGACAGGAACTTGAAAAACTGTTTTTT	CASSTKRGQELEKLFF
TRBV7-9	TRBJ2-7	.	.	TGTGCCAGCAGCTTAAGGTCCGGGACGGATCCCTACGAGCAGTACTTC	CASSLRSGTDPYEQYF
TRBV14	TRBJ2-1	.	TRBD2	TGTGCCAGCAGCCAAGGGGGGGGATCCTACAATGAGCAGTTCTTC	CASSQGGGSYNEQFF
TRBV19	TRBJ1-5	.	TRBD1	TGTGCCAGTAGTAGACAGGGTGGCAATCAGCCCCAGCATTTT	CASSRQGGNQPQHF
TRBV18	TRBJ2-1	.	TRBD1	TGTGCCAGCTCACAAAGACAGGGGACTGGGTCCTACAATGAGCAGTTCTTC	CASSQRQGTGSYNEQFF
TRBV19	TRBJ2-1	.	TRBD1	TGTGCCAGTAGTATTAGGGGACAGCAACTCCATGAGCAGTTCTTC	CASSIRGQQLHEQFF
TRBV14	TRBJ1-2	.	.	TGTGCCAGCAGCCAAGCAGGGGAAGACTATGGCTACACCTTC	CASSQAGEDYGYTF
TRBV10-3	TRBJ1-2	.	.	TGTGCCATCAGTGCAGCTAGTAGGGGGAATATGGGCTACACCTTC	CAISAASRGNMGYTF
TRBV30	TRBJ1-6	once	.	TGTGCCTGGAGCGCGGGGGGTCTCAATTCACCCCTCCACTTT	CAWSAGGLNSPLHF
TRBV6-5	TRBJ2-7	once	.	TGTGCCAGTCGACAGGATACCTACGAGCAGTACTTC	CASRQDTYEQYF
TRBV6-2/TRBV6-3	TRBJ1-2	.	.	TGTGCCAGCAGTTCCGGCCGGGCAGGGCGCGGAGGCTACACCTTC	CASSSGRAGRGGYTF
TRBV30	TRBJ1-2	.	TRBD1	TGTGCCTGGAGTGGGACAGGGGTCAGCTATGGCTACACCTTC	CAWSGTGVSYGYTF
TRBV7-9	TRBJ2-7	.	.	TGTGCCAGCAGCTTAGTCCCAGGGGTTCACGAGCAGTACTTC	CASSLVPGVHEQYF
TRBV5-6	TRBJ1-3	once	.	TGTGCCAGCAGCACACAGGGTGCCCTAGGAGGAAACACCATATATTTT	CASSTQGALGGNTIYF
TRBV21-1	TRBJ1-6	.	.	TGTGCCAGCAGCAAAGACACGGGGAATTCACCCCTCCACTTT	CASSKDTGNSPLHF
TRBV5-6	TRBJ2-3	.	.	TGTGCCAGCAGTTCTATCACCACAGATACGCAGTATTTT	CASSSITTDTQYF
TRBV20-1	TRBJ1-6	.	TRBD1	TGCAGTGCTAGTCTCGGACAGGCTAATTCACCCCTCCACTTT	CSASLGQANSPLHF
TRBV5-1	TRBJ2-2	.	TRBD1	TGCGCCAGCAGCTTAGATTATACAGGGGGCTCCACCGGGGAGCTGTTTTTT	CASSLDYTGGSTGELFF
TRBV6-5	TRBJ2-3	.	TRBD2	TGTGCCAGCAGTCTAAGCGGGGGAGGCACAGATACGCAGTATTTT	CASSLSGGGTDTQYF
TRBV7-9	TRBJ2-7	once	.	TGTGCCAGCAGCTTAGAGGGCGGAACGAAGAGCTCCTACGAGCAGTACTTC	CASSLEGGTKSSYEQYF
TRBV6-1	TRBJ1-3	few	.	TGTGCCAGCAGTGAAATCAGCTCTGGAAACACCATATATTTT	CASSEISSGNTIYF
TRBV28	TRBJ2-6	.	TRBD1	TGTGCCAGCACCAAATCAGGGGGCATAGGTGGGGCCAACGTCCTGACTTTC	CASTKSGGIGGANVLTF
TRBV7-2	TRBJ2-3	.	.	TGTGCCAGCAGCTTATATGGGGGGGCCCCCTCCACAGATACGCAGTATTTT	CASSLYGGAPSTDTQYF
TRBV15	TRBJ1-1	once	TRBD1	TGTGCCACCAGCAGAGGTCCGGCCGGGACAGATTACACTGAAGCTTTCTTT	CATSRGPAGTDYTEAFF
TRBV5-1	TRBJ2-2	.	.	TGCGCCAGCAGCCATACGCGGGCGAACACCGGGGAGCTGTTTTTT	CASSHTRANTGELFF
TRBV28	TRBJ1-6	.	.	TGTGCCAGCAGTTTATCACAGGGTGTATCTGGGTCACCCCTCCACTTT	CASSLSQGVSGSPLHF
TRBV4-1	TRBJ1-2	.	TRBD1	TGCGCCAGCAGCCAAGTTGAACAGGGGGTAGGCTACACCTTC	CASSQVEQGVGYTF
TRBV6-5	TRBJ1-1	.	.	TGTGCCAGCAGCAGGGCGACTGAAGCTTTCTTT	CASSRATEAFF
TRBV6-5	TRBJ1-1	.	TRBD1	TGTGCCAGCACTCCTTCGACAGGGGGCACTGAAGCTTTCTTT	CASTPSTGGTEAFF
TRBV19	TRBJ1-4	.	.	TGTGCCAGTAGTATTGGCGTGGGAGCAACTAATGAAAAACTGTTTTTT	CASSIGVGATNEKLFF
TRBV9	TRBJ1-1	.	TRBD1	TGTGCCAGCAGCGTATGGACAGGTAACACTGAAGCTTTCTTT	CASSVWTGNTEAFF
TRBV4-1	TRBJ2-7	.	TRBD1	TGCGCCAGCAGCCAAGAGGGACAGGGCTACGAGCAGTACTTC	CASSQEGQGYEQYF
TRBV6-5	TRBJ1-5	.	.	TGTGCCAGCCGCCAGGGGAATCAGCCCCAGCATTTT	CASRQGNQPQHF
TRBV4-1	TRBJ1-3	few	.	TGCGCCAGCAGCCAAGTGGGGAGCTACGGAAACACCATATATTTT	CASSQVGSYGNTIYF
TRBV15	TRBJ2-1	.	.	TGTGCCACGGAGGGTGTGATTGTCAATGAGCAGTTCTTC	CATEGVIVNEQFF